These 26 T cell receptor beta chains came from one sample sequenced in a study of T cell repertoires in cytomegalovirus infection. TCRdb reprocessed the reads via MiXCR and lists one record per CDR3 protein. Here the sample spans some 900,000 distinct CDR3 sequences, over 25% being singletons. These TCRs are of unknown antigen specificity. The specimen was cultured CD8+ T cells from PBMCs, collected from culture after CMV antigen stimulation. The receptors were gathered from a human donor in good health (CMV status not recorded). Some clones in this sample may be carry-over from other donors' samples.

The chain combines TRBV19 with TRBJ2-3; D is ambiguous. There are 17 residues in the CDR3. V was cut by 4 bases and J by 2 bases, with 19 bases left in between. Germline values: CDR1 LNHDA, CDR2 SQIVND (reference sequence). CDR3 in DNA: TGTGCCAGTAGTAAATATTTTATGAGTACTGACACAGATACGCAGTATTTT. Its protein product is CASSKYFMSTDTDTQYF.

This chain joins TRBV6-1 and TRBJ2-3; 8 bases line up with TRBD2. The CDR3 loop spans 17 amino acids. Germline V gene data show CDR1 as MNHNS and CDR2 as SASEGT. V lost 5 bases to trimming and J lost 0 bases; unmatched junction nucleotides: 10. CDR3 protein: CASSPSRGGASTDTQYF. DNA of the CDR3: TGTGCCAGCAGTCCTTCCCGGGGGGGTGCTAGCACAGATACGCAGTATTTT.

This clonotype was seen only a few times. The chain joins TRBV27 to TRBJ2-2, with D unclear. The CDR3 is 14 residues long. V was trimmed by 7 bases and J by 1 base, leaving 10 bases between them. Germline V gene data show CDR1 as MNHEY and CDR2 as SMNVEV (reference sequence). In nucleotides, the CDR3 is TGTGCCAGCAAATGGACCGGGAACACCGGGGAGCTGTTTTTT. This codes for CASKWTGNTGELFF.

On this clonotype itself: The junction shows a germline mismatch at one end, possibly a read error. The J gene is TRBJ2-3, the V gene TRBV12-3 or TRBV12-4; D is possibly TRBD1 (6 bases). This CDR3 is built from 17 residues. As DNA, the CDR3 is TGTGCCAGCAGTTTTTCGGGACACCGGCTGAGCACAGATGCGCAGTATTTT. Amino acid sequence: CASSFSGHRLSTDAQYF.

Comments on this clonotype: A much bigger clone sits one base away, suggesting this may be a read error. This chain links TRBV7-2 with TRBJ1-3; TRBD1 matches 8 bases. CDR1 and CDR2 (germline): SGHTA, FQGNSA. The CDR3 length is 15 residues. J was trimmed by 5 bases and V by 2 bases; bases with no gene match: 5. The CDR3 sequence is CASSLLTGVRNTIYF. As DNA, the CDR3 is TGTGCCAGCAGCTTATTGACAGGGGTCAGAAACACCATATATTTT. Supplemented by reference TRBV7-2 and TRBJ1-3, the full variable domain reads GAGVSQSPSNKVTEKGKDVELRCDPISGHTALYWYRQSLGQGLEFLIYFQGNSAPDKSGLPSDRFSAERTGGSVSTLTIQRTQQEDSAVYLCASSLLTGVRNTIYFGEGSWLTVV.

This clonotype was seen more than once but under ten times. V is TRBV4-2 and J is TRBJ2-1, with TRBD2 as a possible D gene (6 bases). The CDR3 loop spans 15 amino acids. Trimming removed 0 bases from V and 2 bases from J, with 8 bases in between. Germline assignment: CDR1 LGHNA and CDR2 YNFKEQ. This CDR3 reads CASSQEGEAYNEQFF. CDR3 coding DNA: TGTGCCAGCAGCCAAGAAGGGGAGGCCTACAATGAGCAGTTCTTC.

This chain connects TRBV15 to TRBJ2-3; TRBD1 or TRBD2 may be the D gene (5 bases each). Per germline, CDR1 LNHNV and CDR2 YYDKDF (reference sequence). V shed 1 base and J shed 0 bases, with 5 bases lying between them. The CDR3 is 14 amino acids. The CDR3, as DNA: TGTGCCACCAGCAGAGGGGACAGCACAGATACGCAGTATTTT. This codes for CATSRGDSTDTQYF.

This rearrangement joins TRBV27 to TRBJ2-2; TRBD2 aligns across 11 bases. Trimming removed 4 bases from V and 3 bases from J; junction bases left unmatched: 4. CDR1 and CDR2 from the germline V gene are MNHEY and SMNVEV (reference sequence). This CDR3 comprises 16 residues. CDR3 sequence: CASSYASGGYTGELFF. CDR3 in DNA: TGTGCCAGCAGTTATGCTAGCGGGGGGTACACCGGGGAGCTGTTTTTT.

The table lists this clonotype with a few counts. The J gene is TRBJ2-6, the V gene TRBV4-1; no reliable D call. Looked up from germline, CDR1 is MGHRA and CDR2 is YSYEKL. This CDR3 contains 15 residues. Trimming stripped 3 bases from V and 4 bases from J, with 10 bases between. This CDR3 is CASSQEWKGANVLTF. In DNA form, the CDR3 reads TGCGCCAGCAGCCAGGAGTGGAAGGGGGCCAACGTCCTGACTTTC.

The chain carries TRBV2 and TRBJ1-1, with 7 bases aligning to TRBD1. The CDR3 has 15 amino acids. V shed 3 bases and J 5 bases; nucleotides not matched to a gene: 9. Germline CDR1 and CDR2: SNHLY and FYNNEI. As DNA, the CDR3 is TGTGCCAGCAGTGACCCGGACAGGCGAGGAACTGAAGCTTTCTTT. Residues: CASSDPDRRGTEAFF.

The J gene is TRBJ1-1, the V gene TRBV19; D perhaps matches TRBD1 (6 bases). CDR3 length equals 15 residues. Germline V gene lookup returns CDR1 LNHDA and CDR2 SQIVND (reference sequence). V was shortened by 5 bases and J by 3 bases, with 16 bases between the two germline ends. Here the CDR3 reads CASSPAYRADTEAFF. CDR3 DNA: TGTGCCAGTAGTCCAGCCTACAGGGCCGACACTGAAGCTTTCTTT.

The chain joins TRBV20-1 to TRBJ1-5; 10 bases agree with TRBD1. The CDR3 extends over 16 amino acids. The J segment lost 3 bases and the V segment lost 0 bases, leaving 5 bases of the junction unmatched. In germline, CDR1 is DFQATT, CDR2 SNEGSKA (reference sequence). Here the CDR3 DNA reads TGCAGTGCTAGAGATCGGACAGGGGGAAACAATCAGCCCCAGCATTTT. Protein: CSARDRTGGNNQPQHF.

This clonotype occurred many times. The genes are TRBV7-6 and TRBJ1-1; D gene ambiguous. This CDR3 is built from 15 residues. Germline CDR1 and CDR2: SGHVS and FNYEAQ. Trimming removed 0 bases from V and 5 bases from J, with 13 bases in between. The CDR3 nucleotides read TGTGCCAGCAGCTTAGCGAAAGAAGGTCGAACTGAAGCTTTCTTT. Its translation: CASSLAKEGRTEAFF.

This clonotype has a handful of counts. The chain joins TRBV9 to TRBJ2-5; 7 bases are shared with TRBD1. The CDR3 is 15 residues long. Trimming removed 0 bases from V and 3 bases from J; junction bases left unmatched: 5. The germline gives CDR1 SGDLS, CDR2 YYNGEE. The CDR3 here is CASSVVGTEKETQYF. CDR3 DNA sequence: TGTGCCAGCAGCGTAGTAGGGACAGAGAAAGAGACCCAGTACTTC.

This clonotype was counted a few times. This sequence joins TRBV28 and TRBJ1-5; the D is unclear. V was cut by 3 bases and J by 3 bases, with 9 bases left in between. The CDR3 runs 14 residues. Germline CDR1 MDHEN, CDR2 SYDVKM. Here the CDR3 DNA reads TGTGCCAGCAGTTTTGGGCAGTTCAATCAGCCCCAGCATTTT. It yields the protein CASSFGQFNQPQHF.

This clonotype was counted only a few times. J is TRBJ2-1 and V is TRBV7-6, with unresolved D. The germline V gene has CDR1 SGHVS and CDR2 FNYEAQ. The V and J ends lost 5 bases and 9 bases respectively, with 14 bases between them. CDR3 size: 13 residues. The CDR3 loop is CASSPVLEFEQFF. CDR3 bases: TGTGCCAGCAGCCCGGTTCTGGAGTTTGAGCAGTTCTTC.

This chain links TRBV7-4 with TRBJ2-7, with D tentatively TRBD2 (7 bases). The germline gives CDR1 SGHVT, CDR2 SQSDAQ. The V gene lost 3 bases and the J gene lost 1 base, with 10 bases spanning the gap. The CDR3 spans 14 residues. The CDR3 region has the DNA TGTGCCAGCAGCTTTGCGGGGGCGTCCTACGAGCAGTACTTC. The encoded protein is CASSFAGASYEQYF.

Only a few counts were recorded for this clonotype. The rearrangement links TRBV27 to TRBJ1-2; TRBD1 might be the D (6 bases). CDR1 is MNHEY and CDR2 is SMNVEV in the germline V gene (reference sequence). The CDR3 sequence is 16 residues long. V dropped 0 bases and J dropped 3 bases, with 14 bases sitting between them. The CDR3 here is CASSLSTSQGYYGYTF. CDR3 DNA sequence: TGTGCCAGCAGTTTATCAACCTCCCAGGGGTACTATGGCTACACCTTC.

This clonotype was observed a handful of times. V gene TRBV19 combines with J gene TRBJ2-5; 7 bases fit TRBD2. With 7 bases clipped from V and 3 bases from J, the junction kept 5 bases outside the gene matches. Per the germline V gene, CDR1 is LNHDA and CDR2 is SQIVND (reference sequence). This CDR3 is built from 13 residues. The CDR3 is CASNWGGEETQYF. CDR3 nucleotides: TGTGCCAGTAACTGGGGGGGAGAAGAGACCCAGTACTTC.

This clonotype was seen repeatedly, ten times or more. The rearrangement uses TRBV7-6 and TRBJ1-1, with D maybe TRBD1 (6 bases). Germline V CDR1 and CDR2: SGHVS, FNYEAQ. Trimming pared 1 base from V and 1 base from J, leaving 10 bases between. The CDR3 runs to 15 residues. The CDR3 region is CASSLGETGNTEAFF. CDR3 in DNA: TGTGCCAGCAGCTTAGGAGAGACAGGGAACACTGAAGCTTTCTTT.

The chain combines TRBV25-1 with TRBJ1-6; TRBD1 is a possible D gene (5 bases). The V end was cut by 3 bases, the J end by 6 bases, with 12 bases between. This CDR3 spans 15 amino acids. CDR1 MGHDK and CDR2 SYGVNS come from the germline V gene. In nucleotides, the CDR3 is TGTGCCAGCAGTGACGGGGGTGGGAGTAATTCACCCCTCCACTTT. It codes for CASSDGGGSNSPLHF.

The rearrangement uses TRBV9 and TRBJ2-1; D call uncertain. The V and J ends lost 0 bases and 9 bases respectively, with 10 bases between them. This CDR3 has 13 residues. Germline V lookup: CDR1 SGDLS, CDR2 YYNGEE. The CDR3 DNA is TGTGCCAGCAGCGTAGAGGGCCCGCCTGAGCAGTTCTTC. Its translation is CASSVEGPPEQFF.

The CDR3 reads CATSDPTAGWDEQFF. DNA of the CDR3: TGTGCCACCAGTGATCCGACGGCCGGGTGGGATGAGCAGTTCTTC. This chain links TRBV24-1 with TRBJ2-1, with D hard to call. The V end lost 3 bases, the J end lost 8 bases, and 16 bases lay between the germline ends. The CDR3 is 15 residues long. Looked up from germline, CDR1 is KGHDR and CDR2 is SFDVKD.

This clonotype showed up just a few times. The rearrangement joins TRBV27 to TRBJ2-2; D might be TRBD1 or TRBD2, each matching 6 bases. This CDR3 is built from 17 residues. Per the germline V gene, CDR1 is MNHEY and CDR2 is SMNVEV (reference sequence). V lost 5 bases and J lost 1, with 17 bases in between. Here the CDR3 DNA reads TGTGCCAGCAGTCGTTATATTGGGGGGCTGAACACCGGGGAGCTGTTTTTT. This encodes CASSRYIGGLNTGELFF.

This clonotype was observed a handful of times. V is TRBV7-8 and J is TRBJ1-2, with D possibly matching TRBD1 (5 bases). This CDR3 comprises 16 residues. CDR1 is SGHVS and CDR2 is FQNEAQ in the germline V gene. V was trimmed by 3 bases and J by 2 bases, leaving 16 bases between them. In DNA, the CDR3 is TGTGCCAGCAGCTTCTACCTTGGACACGACAACTATGGCTACACCTTC. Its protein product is CASSFYLGHDNYGYTF.

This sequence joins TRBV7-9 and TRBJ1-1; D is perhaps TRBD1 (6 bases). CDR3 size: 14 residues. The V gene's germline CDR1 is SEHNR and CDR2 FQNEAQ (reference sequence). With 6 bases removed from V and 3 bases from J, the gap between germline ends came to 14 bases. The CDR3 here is CASRRGSGDTEAFF. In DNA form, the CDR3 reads TGTGCCAGCAGACGGGGTTCAGGGGACACTGAAGCTTTCTTT.